The next 24 T cell receptor beta chains were all read from a single sample in a study of T-cell memory formation after mild COVID-19 (dated by TCRdb to the early 2020s). The protocol used for the library was 5' RACE. Sequencer: Illumina NovaSeq 6000. In-frame beta chains were kept once TCRdb had trimmed the public reads at Q25 with fastp and called clones with MiXCR. When rows share a CDR3 protein, they turn into one entry using the most common DNA and genes. This sample has a few hundred thousand distinct CDR3 sequences in its table, and about a fifth of those were observed once. Of the sample, under 8.5% is held by the ten largest clones. Material: PBMCs or a T cell subset sorted from them (not recorded which). Source of these receptors: an adult woman who had mild COVID-19 (a few samples of this study predate the infection). The sample titles of this study are shuffled in the database, so cell type and time point are left out; the donor was told from shared clones.

The J gene is TRBJ2-7, the V gene TRBV27; TRBD2 matches at 8 bases. The V gene end was trimmed by 6 bases and the J gene end by 7 bases; junction bases not matched to a gene: 8. The CDR3 runs 13 residues. Germline V CDR1 and CDR2: MNHEY, SMNVEV (reference sequence). As DNA, the CDR3 is TGTGCCAGCAGGCACGGGACTAGGACAGAGCAGTACTTC. Its translation is CASRHGTRTEQYF.

This clonotype was detected only a few times. The rearrangement uses TRBV5-6 and TRBJ1-6; D not resolved. The CDR3 is 14 residues long. Germline loops: CDR1 SGHDT, CDR2 YYEEEE. V was trimmed by 0 bases and J by 11 bases, leaving 12 bases between them. The CDR3 region has the DNA TGTGCCAGCAGCTTGGGGCCATACGGGGCACCCCTCCACTTT. Protein product: CASSLGPYGAPLHF.

This chain connects TRBV4-3 to TRBJ1-2; 10 bases agree with TRBD1. CDR1 and CDR2 (germline): LGHNA, YSLEER. Losses at the gene ends were 6 bases for V and 3 bases for J; bases not matched to a gene: 7. The CDR3 covers 15 residues. This CDR3 reads CASRQIGQGDYGYTF. The CDR3 nucleotides read TGCGCCAGCAGGCAAATCGGACAGGGGGACTATGGCTACACCTTC.

J is TRBJ2-1 and V is TRBV15; D assignment may be TRBD1 or TRBD2 (6 bases each). Trimming shortened V by 1 base and J by 0 bases, and 19 bases separated the two germline ends. Germline CDR1 and CDR2: LNHNV and YYDKDF (reference sequence). The length of the CDR3 is 19 residues. In DNA, the CDR3 is TGTGCCACCAGCAGAGCGGGGGCCTCACCCTTGAGCTCCTACAATGAGCAGTTCTTC. This translates into CATSRAGASPLSSYNEQFF. The full variable domain, rest sourced from reference TRBV15 and TRBJ2-1, is DAMVIQNPRYQVTQFGKPVTLSCSQTLNHNVMYWYQQKSSQAPKLLFHYYDKDFNNEADTPDNFQSRRPNTSFCFLDIRSPGLGDTAMYLCATSRAGASPLSSYNEQFFGPGTRLTVL.

The chain couples TRBV24-1 to TRBJ2-3; TRBD2 agrees at 9 bases. This CDR3 has 15 amino acids. The V gene's germline CDR1 is KGHDR and CDR2 SFDVKD. Losses at the gene ends were 4 bases for V and 7 bases for J; bases not matched to a gene: 8. The CDR3 sequence: CATSDPREGRNTQYF. In DNA form, the CDR3 reads TGTGCCACCAGTGACCCGCGGGAGGGCCGAAATACGCAGTATTTT.

The genes are TRBV4-1 and TRBJ2-7; 12 nucleotides match TRBD2. The CDR3 totals 16 residues. Germline V gene sequence: CDR1 MGHRA, CDR2 YSYEKL. V shed 1 base and J 9 bases; nucleotides not matched to a gene: 10. CDR3 coding DNA: TGCGCCAGCAGCCAAGTGATACTAGCGGGAGGCGCGGGGCAGTACTTC. Protein sequence: CASSQVILAGGAGQYF.

This chain connects TRBV15 to TRBJ1-1; 7 bases fit TRBD1. This CDR3 is built from 14 residues. CDR1 and CDR2 from the germline V gene are LNHNV and YYDKDF (reference sequence). V lost 5 bases and J lost 3; bases outside the gene matches: 6. The CDR3 DNA sequence: TGTGCCACCAGCCCAGGGGGGTATTACACTGAAGCTTTCTTT. It yields the protein CATSPGGYYTEAFF.

The sample holds a few counts of this clonotype. This CDR3 reads CASSGQASNQPQHF. CDR3 bases: TGTGCCAGCAGTGGACAGGCGAGCAATCAGCCCCAGCATTTT. The chain combines TRBV12-3 or TRBV12-4 with TRBJ1-5, with TRBD1 identical over 7 bases. The CDR3 sequence is 14 residues long. Unmatched junction bases numbered 2, after V lost 5 bases and J lost 1 base.

This clonotype was counted a few times. The CDR3 DNA reads as TGTGCCAGCAATACAGGGGGCGGAAATTTGCATGAGCAGTTCTTC. Its translation is CASNTGGGNLHEQFF. The chain combines TRBV6-5 with TRBJ2-1; 9 bases are a match to TRBD1. Unmatched junction bases numbered 12, after V lost 7 bases and J lost 8 bases. The CDR3 is 15 amino acids. The germline V gene has CDR1 MNHEY and CDR2 SVGAGI.

V is TRBV7-2 and J is TRBJ1-1; 7 bases align to TRBD1. Trimming took 5 bases from V and 1 from J; bases not matched to a gene: 4. Germline CDR1 SGHTA, CDR2 FQGNSA. The CDR3 sequence is 14 residues long. The CDR3 here is CASSRQGGNTEAFF. The CDR3 DNA follows: TGTGCCAGCAGCAGACAGGGCGGGAACACTGAAGCTTTCTTT.

This rearrangement joins TRBV7-9 to TRBJ2-2, with 11 bases identical to TRBD2. The CDR3 length is 16 residues. Germline V gene lookup returns CDR1 SEHNR and CDR2 FQNEAQ (reference sequence). With 2 bases clipped from V and 5 bases from J, the junction kept 4 bases outside the gene matches. The DNA for the CDR3 is TGTGCCAGCAGCTTAACGCTAGCGGGAGGAACCGGGGAGCTGTTTTTT. Amino acid sequence: CASSLTLAGGTGELFF. Using reference TRBV7-9 and TRBJ2-2 for the parts outside the CDR3, the full variable domain is DTGVSQNPRHKITKRGQNVTFRCDPISEHNRLYWYRQTLGQGPEFLTYFQNEAQLEKSRLLSDRFSAERPKGSFSTLEIQRTEQGDSAMYLCASSLTLAGGTGELFFGEGSRLTVL.

The J gene is TRBJ2-1, the V gene TRBV7-2; 8 bases align to TRBD2. This CDR3 contains 17 residues. CDR1 is SGHTA, CDR2 FQGNSA, per germline. J lost 5 bases, V lost 1 base, and 10 bases had no gene match. The CDR3 sequence is CASSLVYRLAGHNEQFF. For the CDR3, the DNA is TGTGCCAGCAGCTTAGTTTATCGGCTAGCGGGCCACAATGAGCAGTTCTTC.

In this sample, this clonotype turned up a few times. This chain connects TRBV7-6 to TRBJ2-5; possibly TRBD2 for D (6 bases). The CDR3 loop spans 15 amino acids. CDR1 is SGHVS and CDR2 is FNYEAQ in the germline V gene. Trimming shortened V by 5 bases and J by 0 bases, and 13 bases separated the two germline ends. CDR3 coding DNA: TGTGCCAGCAGCGAATACGGGACTTACCAAGAGACCCAGTACTTC. Translation gives CASSEYGTYQETQYF. Filled out from reference TRBV7-6 and TRBJ2-5, the complete variable domain reads GAGVSQSPRYKVTKRGQDVALRCDPISGHVSLYWYRQALGQGPEFLTYFNYEAQQDKSGLPNDRFSAERPEGSISTLTIQRTEQRDSAMYRCASSEYGTYQETQYFGPGTRLLVL.

This chain joins TRBV7-9 and TRBJ2-7; 8 bases fit TRBD1. CDR3 length equals 16 residues. Trimming removed 2 bases from V and 7 bases from J; junction bases left unmatched: 13. The V gene's germline CDR1 is SEHNR and CDR2 FQNEAQ (reference sequence). The DNA of the CDR3 is TGTGCCAGCAGCTTAAACCGGGACAGGAACGCGGGGGAGCAGTACTTC. Amino acid sequence: CASSLNRDRNAGEQYF.

The chain employs TRBV6-2 or TRBV6-3 and TRBJ2-2; D not certain. The CDR3 totals 14 residues. Trimming took 0 bases from V and 5 from J, leaving 7 bases between them. Germline V gene lookup returns CDR1 MNHEY and CDR2 SVGEGT. Written as DNA, the CDR3 is TGTGCCAGCAGTTACTCCTCAGAAACCGGGGAGCTGTTTTTT. Residues: CASSYSSETGELFF.

The V gene is TRBV7-8, the J gene TRBJ2-1; 7 positions agree with TRBD2. Losses at the gene ends were 5 bases for V and 2 bases for J; bases not matched to a gene: 6. The CDR3 runs to 15 residues. Germline V gene lookup returns CDR1 SGHVS and CDR2 FQNEAQ. The CDR3 DNA reads TGTGCCAGCAGCCCGTGGGCGGGAGCCTACAATGAGCAGTTCTTC. Translation: CASSPWAGAYNEQFF. Based on the CDR3 plus reference TRBV7-8 and TRBJ2-1, the full variable domain is GAGVSQSPRYKVAKRGQDVALRCDPISGHVSLFWYQQALGQGPEFLTYFQNEAQLDKSGLPSDRFFAERPEGSVSTLKIQRTQQEDSAVYLCASSPWAGAYNEQFFGPGTRLTVL.

This chain links TRBV7-2 with TRBJ2-5, with D maybe TRBD2 (6 bases). CDR1 is SGHTA, CDR2 FQGNSA, per germline. Trimming took off 2 bases at V and 5 bases at J, with 12 bases between the two ends. This CDR3 is built from 14 residues. The CDR3 reads CASSLMVAGETQYF. The CDR3 region has the DNA TGTGCCAGCAGCTTAATGGTGGCGGGGGAGACCCAGTACTTC.

This clonotype occurred a few times. The chain uses TRBV6-1 and TRBJ1-1; 7 nucleotides align to TRBD1. The CDR3 is 14 amino acids. Germline V lookup: CDR1 MNHNS, CDR2 SASEGT. V dropped 3 bases and J dropped 1; count of bases not matched to a gene: 2. The chain's CDR3 is CASSDDRANTEAFF. CDR3 DNA sequence: TGTGCCAGCAGTGATGACAGGGCGAACACTGAAGCTTTCTTT.

This clonotype was detected ten times or more. V gene TRBV5-1 combines with J gene TRBJ2-1; TRBD2 matches at 8 bases. The V and J ends lost 4 bases and 7 bases, in that order; junction bases with no gene match: 4. This CDR3 has 13 residues. The germline CDR1 and CDR2 sequences are SGHRS and YFSETQ. The CDR3 region has the DNA TGCGCCAGCAGCCTACTAGCGGCAAATGAGCAGTTCTTC. Its protein product is CASSLLAANEQFF.

V gene TRBV6-5 combines with J gene TRBJ2-2; 7 nucleotides line up with TRBD2. Trimming at V came to 1 base and at J to 0 bases, leaving 2 bases not matched to a gene. CDR3 length equals 16 residues. Germline V CDR1 and CDR2: MNHEY, SVGAGI. The CDR3 protein is CASSYFAGANTGELFF. CDR3 in DNA: TGTGCCAGCAGTTACTTCGCGGGGGCGAACACCGGGGAGCTGTTTTTT.

This clonotype was detected only a few times. CDR3 residues: CASSQAGEPLNYGYTF. The CDR3 region has the DNA TGTGCCAGCAGCCAAGCGGGGGAGCCTTTAAACTATGGCTACACCTTC. The rearrangement uses TRBV3-1 and TRBJ1-2; possibly TRBD1 for D (5 bases). Germline CDR1 is LGHDT and CDR2 is YNNKEL (reference sequence). This CDR3 is built from 16 residues. V lost 1 base and J 2 bases, leaving 14 bases between the germline ends.

This clonotype has only a few counts. The chain links TRBV9 to TRBJ1-1; D gene ambiguous. Germline V gene data show CDR1 as SGDLS and CDR2 as YYNGEE. V gave up 0 bases and J gave up 8 bases, with 14 bases separating them. This CDR3 is built from 14 residues. In DNA, the CDR3 is TGTGCCAGCAGCGTAGCTGGGGAACAGTCCGAAGCTTTCTTT. This gives the protein CASSVAGEQSEAFF.

The CDR3 sequence is CASSSLTQGGDGGTQYF. DNA for the CDR3: TGTGCCAGCAGCTCGCTAACACAGGGGGGAGATGGTGGGACCCAGTACTTC. This rearrangement joins TRBV13 to TRBJ2-5; 8 bases line up with TRBD1. This CDR3 has 17 amino acids. Germline V CDR1 and CDR2: PRHDT, FYEKMQ (reference sequence). V lost 4 bases and J lost 7; bases outside the gene matches: 17.

The chain has TRBV12-3 or TRBV12-4 and TRBJ2-2; no clear D gene. Trimming shortened V by 3 bases and J by 2 bases, and 10 bases separated the two germline ends. This CDR3 region has 15 residues. CDR3 in DNA: TGTGCCAGCAGTTTCGGACGGTACAACACCGGGGAGCTGTTTTTT. This encodes CASSFGRYNTGELFF.